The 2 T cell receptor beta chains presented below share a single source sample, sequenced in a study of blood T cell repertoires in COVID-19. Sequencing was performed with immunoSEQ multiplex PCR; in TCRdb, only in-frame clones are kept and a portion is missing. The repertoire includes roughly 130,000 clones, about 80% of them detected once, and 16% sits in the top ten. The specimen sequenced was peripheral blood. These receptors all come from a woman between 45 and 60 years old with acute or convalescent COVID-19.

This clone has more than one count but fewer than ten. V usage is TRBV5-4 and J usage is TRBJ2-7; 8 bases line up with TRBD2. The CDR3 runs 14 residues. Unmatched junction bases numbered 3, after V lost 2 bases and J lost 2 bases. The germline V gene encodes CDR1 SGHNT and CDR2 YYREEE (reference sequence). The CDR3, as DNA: TGTGCCAGCAGCTTTGAGCGGGGGACCTACGAGCAGTACTTC. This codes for CASSFERGTYEQYF.

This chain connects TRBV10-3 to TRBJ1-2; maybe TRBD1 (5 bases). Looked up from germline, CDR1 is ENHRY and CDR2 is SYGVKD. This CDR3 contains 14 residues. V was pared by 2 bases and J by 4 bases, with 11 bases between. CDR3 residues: CAISEEQGIYGYTF. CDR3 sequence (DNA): TGTGCCATCAGTGAGGAGCAGGGAATCTATGGCTACACCTTC.